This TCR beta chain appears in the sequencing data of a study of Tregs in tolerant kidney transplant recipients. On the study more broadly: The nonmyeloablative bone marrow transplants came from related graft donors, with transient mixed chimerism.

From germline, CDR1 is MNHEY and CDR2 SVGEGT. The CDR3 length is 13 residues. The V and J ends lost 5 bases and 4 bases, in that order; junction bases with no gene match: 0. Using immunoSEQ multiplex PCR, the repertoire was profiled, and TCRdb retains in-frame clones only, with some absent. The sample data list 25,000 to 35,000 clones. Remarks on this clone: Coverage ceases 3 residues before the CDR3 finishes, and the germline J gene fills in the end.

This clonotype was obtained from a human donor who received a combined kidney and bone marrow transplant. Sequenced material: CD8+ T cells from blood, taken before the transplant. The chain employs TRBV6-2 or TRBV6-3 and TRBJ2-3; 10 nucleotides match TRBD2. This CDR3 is CASSLAGADTQYF. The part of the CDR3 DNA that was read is TGTGCCAGCAGTCTAGCGGGAGCAGATACG.